A single sample is the source of the 25 T cell receptor beta chains below, sequenced in a study of human thymus T cells. Sequencing used immunoSEQ multiplex PCR; TCRdb keeps in-frame clones, though not all of them. The sample consists of tens of thousands of clones, 85% to 95% of them appearing once. The sample comprised blood. Source of these receptors: a girl under three years old with a congenital heart defect but otherwise immunologically healthy.

The chain is built from TRBV5-1 and TRBJ2-6; D remains ambiguous. There are 18 residues in the CDR3. CDR1 and CDR2 (germline): SGHRS, YFSETQ. The V end lost 0 bases, the J end lost 2 bases, and 15 bases lay between the germline ends. The CDR3 sequence is CASSLDSRPPTGANVLTF. As DNA, the CDR3 is TGCGCCAGCAGCTTGGATTCCAGGCCCCCGACTGGGGCCAACGTCCTGACTTTC.

The chain has TRBV5-4 and TRBJ2-3; D possibly uses TRBD1 or TRBD2 (5 bases each). V dropped 2 bases and J dropped 0 bases, with 10 bases sitting between them. Germline V CDR1 and CDR2: SGHNT, YYREEE (reference sequence). The length of the CDR3 is 15 residues. CDR3 coding DNA: TGTGCCAGCAGCTTCGTCGAGGGGAGCACAGATACGCAGTATTTT. Amino acid sequence: CASSFVEGSTDTQYF. Full variable domain (outside the CDR3, taken from reference TRBV5-4 and TRBJ2-3): ETGVTQSPTHLIKTRGQQVTLRCSSQSGHNTVSWYQQALGQGPQFIFQYYREEENGRGNFPPRFSGLQFPNYSSELNVNALELDDSALYLCASSFVEGSTDTQYFGPGTRLTVL.

The chain has TRBV6-5 and TRBJ1-3; D is unresolved. Germline lookup yields CDR1 MNHEY and CDR2 SVGAGI. V lost 8 bases and J 1 base, leaving 6 bases between the germline ends. This CDR3 contains 12 residues. This chain's CDR3 is CASGVSGNTIYF. The CDR3 region has the DNA TGTGCCAGCGGGGTGTCTGGAAACACCATATATTTT.

The chain carries TRBV10-2 and TRBJ2-7; tentative D call: TRBD1 (6 bases). Trimming removed 6 bases at V and 7 bases at J, with 16 bases between. The CDR3 sequence is 13 residues long. Germline V lookup: CDR1 WSHSY, CDR2 SAAADI. This CDR3 is CASRDRGLGEQYF. In nucleotides, the CDR3 is TGCGCCAGCAGGGACAGAGGGTTGGGGGAGCAGTACTTC.

The V and J genes are TRBV29-1 and TRBJ1-2, with D possibly matching TRBD1 (6 bases). Trimming removed 2 bases at V and 4 bases at J, with 8 bases between. The germline V gene encodes CDR1 SQVTM and CDR2 ANQGSEA. The CDR3 has 12 residues. CDR3 in DNA: TGCAGCGTTGAACAGGGGACCTATGGCTACACCTTC. Its translation is CSVEQGTYGYTF.

The J gene is TRBJ2-3, the V gene TRBV18; D remains unclear. CDR1 and CDR2 (germline): KGHSH, LQKENI. Trimming took 4 bases from V and 2 from J, leaving 16 bases between them. This CDR3 is 16 amino acids long. CDR3 DNA: TGTGCCAGCTCACTACGGGCGTCCGATTTCACAGATACGCAGTATTTT. Translating gives CASSLRASDFTDTQYF. Drawing the rest from reference TRBV18 and TRBJ2-3, the complete variable domain is NAGVMQNPRHLVRRRGQEARLRCSPMKGHSHVYWYRQLPEEGLKFMVYLQKENIIDESGMPKERFSAEFPKEGPSILRIQQVVRGDSAAYFCASSLRASDFTDTQYFGPGTRLTVL.

The CDR3 spells CASSLLGSSSYEQYF. CDR3 in DNA: TGTGCCAGCAGCTTATTAGGCAGCAGCTCCTACGAGCAGTACTTC. The rearrangement links TRBV11-2 to TRBJ2-7; no clear D gene. The CDR3 spans 15 residues. V was shortened by 2 bases and J by 0 bases, with 11 bases between the two germline ends. In germline, CDR1 is SGHAT, CDR2 FQNNGV.

The chain uses TRBV10-3 and TRBJ2-2, with 16 bases identical to TRBD2. J lost 8 bases, V lost 6 bases, and 3 bases had no gene match. CDR1 is ENHRY, CDR2 SYGVKD, per germline. The CDR3 covers 15 residues. CDR3 sequence reads: CAISGTSGRAGELFF. As DNA, the CDR3 is TGTGCCATCAGCGGGACTAGCGGGAGGGCTGGGGAGCTGTTTTTT.

This clone was seen only a few times. The V and J genes are TRBV19 and TRBJ1-5, with D unresolved. The CDR3 sequence is 14 residues long. Germline CDR1 is LNHDA and CDR2 is SQIVND (reference sequence). V lost 1 base and J 2 bases, leaving 6 bases between the germline ends. DNA for the CDR3: TGTGCCAGTAGTATAGCTACAGGCAATCAGCCCCAGCATTTT. Residues: CASSIATGNQPQHF.

V usage is TRBV28 and J usage is TRBJ2-5; a weak D match, TRBD2 (6 bases). CDR1 and CDR2 (germline): MDHEN, SYDVKM. There are 14 residues in the CDR3. Trimming removed 2 bases from V and 8 bases from J, with 15 bases in between. The CDR3 nucleotides are TGTGCCAGCAGTTTAGGAGGGTGGAATCCAACCCAGTACTTC. Encoded protein: CASSLGGWNPTQYF.

V is TRBV18 and J is TRBJ2-7; a weak D match, TRBD1 (8 bases). Trimming stripped 5 bases from V and 1 base from J, with 18 bases between. CDR3 size: 16 residues. Per the germline V gene, CDR1 is KGHSH and CDR2 is LQKENI. CDR3 protein: CASSITGGGPSYEQYF. CDR3 DNA sequence: TGTGCCAGCTCAATCACAGGGGGAGGGCCTTCCTACGAGCAGTACTTC.

This rearrangement joins TRBV30 to TRBJ1-5; 8 bases are a match to TRBD1. The CDR3 is made up of 14 amino acids. Germline V CDR1 and CDR2: GTSNPN, SVGIG (reference sequence). The junction had 6 bases not matched to a gene; V was cut back by 5 bases and J by 3 bases. The DNA of the CDR3 is TGTGCCTGGTCCGGGACAGGCTTCAATCAGCCCCAGCATTTT. Translation gives CAWSGTGFNQPQHF. The full variable domain, its missing parts supplied by reference TRBV30 and TRBJ1-5, is SQTIHQWPATLVQPVGSPLSLECTVEGTSNPNLYWYRQAAGRGLQLLFYSVGIGQISSEVPQNLSASRPQDRQFILSSKKLLLSDSGFYLCAWSGTGFNQPQHFGDGTRLSIL.

This chain connects TRBV10-3 to TRBJ2-2; D is undetermined. The CDR3 consists of 14 residues. Germline V gene sequence: CDR1 ENHRY, CDR2 SYGVKD. The V gene lost 2 bases and the J gene lost 6 bases, with 10 bases spanning the gap. The CDR3 nucleotides are TGTGCCATCAGTGAGCGACAAGACGCCGGGGAGCTGTTTTTT. This gives the protein CAISERQDAGELFF.

The rearrangement links TRBV10-3 to TRBJ1-3; D is possibly TRBD1 (6 bases). CDR1 and CDR2 (germline): ENHRY, SYGVKD. Trimming cost V 10 bases and J 0 bases, with 13 bases left between them. The CDR3 loop spans 14 amino acids. The CDR3: CATHTGPSGNTIYF. The CDR3 DNA reads TGTGCCACCCACACAGGGCCCTCTGGAAACACCATATATTTT.

The genes are TRBV18 and TRBJ2-7; TRBD1 aligns across 10 bases. Per germline, CDR1 KGHSH and CDR2 LQKENI. This CDR3 region has 16 residues. V was pared by 4 bases and J by 5 bases, with 11 bases of the junction left unmatched. The chain's CDR3 is CASSLRQGAATNEQYF. The CDR3, as DNA: TGTGCCAGCTCACTCCGACAGGGGGCGGCCACAAACGAGCAGTACTTC.

The chain is built from TRBV29-1 and TRBJ2-3; TRBD2 matches 15 bases. V was pared by 7 bases and J by 4 bases, with 9 bases of the junction left unmatched. CDR1 is SQVTM and CDR2 is ANQGSEA in the germline V gene. The CDR3 has 16 residues. CDR3 sequence (DNA): TGCAGCGCCGGGGGACTAGCGGGAGGAGTGGCAGATACGCAGTATTTT. It yields the protein CSAGGLAGGVADTQYF.

The J gene is TRBJ2-7, the V gene TRBV10-3, with TRBD2 identical over 8 bases. Trimming took 6 bases from V and 3 from J; bases not matched to a gene: 4. The CDR3 sequence is 13 residues long. Germline assignment: CDR1 ENHRY and CDR2 SYGVKD. The CDR3: CAISREGGYEQYF. DNA for the CDR3: TGTGCCATCAGCCGGGAGGGGGGCTACGAGCAGTACTTC.

In this sample, this clone turned up once. J is TRBJ2-1 and V is TRBV5-1; D not resolved. From germline, CDR1 is SGHRS and CDR2 YFSETQ. The V end lost 4 bases, the J end lost 5 bases, and 13 bases lay between the germline ends. There are 14 residues in the CDR3. The CDR3 nucleotides read TGCGCCAGCAGCGCGACTGTTGGGGACAATGAGCAGTTCTTC. This codes for CASSATVGDNEQFF.

J is TRBJ1-5 and V is TRBV7-9, with no clear D. The germline V gene has CDR1 SEHNR and CDR2 FQNEAQ (reference sequence). Trimming took off 1 base at V and 7 bases at J, with 5 bases between the two ends. This CDR3 is 12 amino acids long. Here the CDR3 DNA reads TGTGCCAGCAGCTTAGATAACCAGCCCCAGCATTTT. Translation gives CASSLDNQPQHF.

This sequence joins TRBV30 and TRBJ2-1; D perhaps matches TRBD2 (7 bases). Trimming took 0 bases from V and 9 from J, leaving 12 bases between them. CDR3 length: 13 amino acids. Germline CDR1 and CDR2: GTSNPN and SVGIG (reference sequence). CDR3 sequence reads: CAWSVQRGGEQFF. The CDR3 nucleotides are TGTGCCTGGAGTGTACAAAGGGGGGGTGAGCAGTTCTTC.

The gene calls are TRBV27 and TRBJ1-1; D perhaps matches TRBD1 (5 bases). CDR1 is MNHEY, CDR2 SMNVEV, per germline (reference sequence). This CDR3 has 14 residues. Between the trimmed V and J ends, which lost 3 bases and 4 bases, there was a span of 12 bases. The CDR3 bases are TGTGCCAGCAGTTTTCGGGGGTTAGGCACTGAAGCTTTCTTT. As protein: CASSFRGLGTEAFF.

The gene calls are TRBV6-6 and TRBJ2-1; D is uncertain. V shed 2 bases and J shed 10 bases, with 6 bases lying between them. The CDR3 runs 11 residues. Germline CDR1 reads MNHNY; CDR2 reads SVGAGI (reference sequence). CDR3 sequence reads: CASSYDGEQFF. CDR3 coding DNA: TGTGCCAGCAGTTACGACGGGGAGCAGTTCTTC.

The chain carries TRBV25-1 and TRBJ2-4; a weak D match, TRBD1 (6 bases). The CDR3 is made up of 13 amino acids. Germline CDR1 is MGHDK and CDR2 is SYGVNS. V lost 2 bases and J lost 5, with 7 bases in between. Here the CDR3 DNA reads TGTGCCAGCAGTGAACCAGGGGAAAACATTCAGTACTTC. It yields the protein CASSEPGENIQYF. Based on the CDR3 plus reference TRBV25-1 and TRBJ2-4, the full variable domain is EADIYQTPRYLVIGTGKKITLECSQTMGHDKMYWYQQDPGMELHLIHYSYGVNSTEKGDLSSESTVSRIRTEHFPLTLESARPSHTSQYLCASSEPGENIQYFGAGTRLSVL.

This chain uses TRBV27 with TRBJ2-2, with 10 bases aligning to TRBD1. This CDR3 region has 15 residues. Trimming cost V 6 bases and J 6 bases; bases outside gene matches: 7. Germline CDR1 and CDR2: MNHEY and SMNVEV (reference sequence). The CDR3 DNA reads as TGTGCCAGCAGCCCGGGACAGGGGATTTCCGGGGAGCTGTTTTTT. Its translation: CASSPGQGISGELFF.

The chain employs TRBV7-2 and TRBJ1-5; D is perhaps TRBD1 (6 bases). Germline CDR1 reads SGHTA; CDR2 reads FQGNSA. The CDR3 has 14 residues. The ends were cut back, 3 bases at V and 7 bases at J, with 13 bases in the middle. CDR3 nucleotide sequence: TGTGCCAGCAGCTTTTCAGGGGTGGGACAGCCCCAGCATTTT. Translating gives CASSFSGVGQPQHF.